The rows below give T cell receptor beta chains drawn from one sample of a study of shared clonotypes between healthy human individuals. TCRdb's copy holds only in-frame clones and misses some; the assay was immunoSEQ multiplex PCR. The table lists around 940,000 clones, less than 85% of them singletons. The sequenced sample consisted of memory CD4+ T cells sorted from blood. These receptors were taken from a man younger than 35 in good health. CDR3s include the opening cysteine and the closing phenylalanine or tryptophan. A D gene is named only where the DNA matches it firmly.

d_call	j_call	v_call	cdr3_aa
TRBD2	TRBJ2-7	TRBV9	CASSPGLLAGGAYEQYF
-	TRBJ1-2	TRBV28	CASSSWGGYTF
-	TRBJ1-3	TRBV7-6	CASSLKELGNTIYF
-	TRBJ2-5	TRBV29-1	CSVVVSKETQYF
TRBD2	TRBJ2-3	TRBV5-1	CASSLQTSGTDTQYF
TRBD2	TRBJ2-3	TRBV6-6	CASSYSMRGSADTQYF
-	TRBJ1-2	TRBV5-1	CASSLGLGTRGYTF
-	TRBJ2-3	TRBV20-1	CSVGSQGTQYF
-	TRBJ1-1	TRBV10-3	CATLRAADTEAFF
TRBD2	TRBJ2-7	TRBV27	CASSPNAPGAGGTYEQYF
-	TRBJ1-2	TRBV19	CASSILGAQGYTF
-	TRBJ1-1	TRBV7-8	CASSGIQQRAFF
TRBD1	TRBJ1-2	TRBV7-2	CASSARRQGIPYGYTF
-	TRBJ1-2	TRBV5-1	CASSFGDGYYGYTF
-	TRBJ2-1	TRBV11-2	CASSLVRDTNYNEQFF
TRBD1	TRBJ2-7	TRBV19	CASSIRQGAYEQYF
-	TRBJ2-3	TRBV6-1	CASERRGFTDTQYF
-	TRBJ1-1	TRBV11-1	CASSLERSLANTEAFF
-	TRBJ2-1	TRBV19	CATQGASTDNEQFF
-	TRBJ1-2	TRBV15	CATSRDRWGDYGYTF
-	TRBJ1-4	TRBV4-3	CASSQDIRATNEKLFF
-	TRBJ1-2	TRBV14	CASSPGTPNEGYTF
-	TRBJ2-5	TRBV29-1	CSVVWVGETQYF
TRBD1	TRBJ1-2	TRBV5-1	CASRPTGNYGYTF
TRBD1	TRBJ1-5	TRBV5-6	CASSFWTGNNQPQHF
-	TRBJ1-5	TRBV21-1	CASSGPGQGGWDQPQHF
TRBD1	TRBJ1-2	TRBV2	CASSLSQGDNGYTF
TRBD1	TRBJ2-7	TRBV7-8	CASSLERDRTYEQYF